These 24 T cell receptor beta chains originate from one sample sequenced in a study of T cell repertoires in cytomegalovirus infection. Antigens for these TCRs are unknown. TCRdb itself ran the reads through MiXCR, one entry per CDR3 protein. The sample lists 800,000 to 950,000 distinct CDR3 sequences, about 30% seen once, with about an eighth in the top ten. The material sequenced was cultured CD8+ T cells from PBMCs, taken from culture after CMV antigen stimulation. Every receptor here comes from a human donor in good health (CMV status not recorded). Some clones in this sample may be carry-over from other donors' samples.

In its sample, this clonotype was seen many times. The V gene is TRBV7-8, the J gene TRBJ1-1, with TRBD1 as a possible D gene (6 bases). CDR1 is SGHVS, CDR2 FQNEAQ, per germline. The CDR3 has 17 residues. V lost 2 bases and J lost 4, with 20 bases in between. For the CDR3, the DNA is TGTGCCAGCAGCTTATGGCCCGACGACGGGGGCGGCACTGAAGCTTTCTTT. Amino acids: CASSLWPDDGGGTEAFF.

The V gene is TRBV7-6, the J gene TRBJ2-1; D is undetermined. The CDR3 totals 15 residues. With 3 bases removed from V and 3 bases from J, the gap between germline ends came to 12 bases. Germline-derived CDR1 and CDR2 are SGHVS and FNYEAQ. In DNA, the CDR3 is TGTGCCAGCAGCTTGACTCAAGGGTACTACAATGAGCAGTTCTTC. This encodes CASSLTQGYYNEQFF.

The chain uses TRBV6-6 and TRBJ2-7, with D perhaps matching TRBD1 (5 bases). Trimming left V 0 bases short and J 6 bases short, with 15 bases between. The CDR3 covers 15 residues. Germline V lookup: CDR1 MNHNY, CDR2 SVGAGI (reference sequence). The CDR3 coding sequence is TGTGCCAGCAGTTACTCCCTGTTGGCAGGGCCCGAGCAGTACGTC. It codes for CASSYSLLAGPEQYV.

This sequence joins TRBV27 and TRBJ1-2, with 7 positions matching TRBD1. This CDR3 has 14 amino acids. V lost 6 bases, J lost 2 bases, and 6 bases stayed unmatched. Germline-derived CDR1 and CDR2 are MNHEY and SMNVEV (reference sequence). CDR3 in DNA: TGTGCCAGCAGCCGGGGACAGCGCAACTATGGCTACACCTTC. This encodes CASSRGQRNYGYTF.

With respect to this clonotype: One junction end disagrees with the germline gene, perhaps due to a read error. V gene TRBV27 combines with J gene TRBJ2-6; D perhaps matches TRBD2 (6 bases). The CDR3 is made up of 19 amino acids. Germline V gives CDR1 MNHEY, CDR2 SMNVEV (reference sequence). The CDR3 spells CASSLSGGNWVSAANVLTF. CDR3 DNA sequence: TGTGCCAGCAGTTTATCGGGGGGAAATTGGGTCTCTGCGGCCAACGTCCTGACTTTC.

This clonotype showed up many times. V usage is TRBV7-8 and J usage is TRBJ1-1; tentatively, D is TRBD1 (5 bases). The V gene's germline CDR1 is SGHVS and CDR2 FQNEAQ. V dropped 4 bases and J dropped 6 bases, with 12 bases sitting between them. The CDR3 totals 13 residues. CDR3 sequence reads: CASSSGGYPEAFF. The CDR3 nucleotides read TGTGCCAGCAGCTCGGGGGGGTACCCTGAAGCTTTCTTT.

A few counts support this clonotype. The J gene is TRBJ2-1, the V gene TRBV5-6; D unresolved. Trimming shortened V by 4 bases and J by 8 bases, and 19 bases separated the two germline ends. In germline, CDR1 is SGHDT, CDR2 YYEEEE. The CDR3 runs to 15 residues. Written as DNA, the CDR3 is TGTGCCAGCAGCCCTGCGTTTGAGCTGGGCCATGAGCAGTTCTTC. Translating it yields CASSPAFELGHEQFF.

This clonotype was found a few times. CDR3 DNA: TGTGCCAGCAGTGAGATCCCAGGGGTCTCCTACGAGCAGTACGTC. Protein product: CASSEIPGVSYEQYV. The V gene is TRBV2, the J gene TRBJ2-7; possible D gene TRBD1, 6 bases. Germline loops: CDR1 SNHLY, CDR2 FYNNEI. V lost 3 bases and J lost 0, with 12 bases in between. The CDR3 is 15 residues long.

J is TRBJ2-3 and V is TRBV6-2 or TRBV6-3; 10 bases match TRBD1. The CDR3 runs to 15 residues. V lost 2 bases to trimming and J lost 3 bases; unmatched junction nucleotides: 2. Looked up from germline, CDR1 is MNHEY and CDR2 is SVGEGT. The CDR3 coding sequence is TGTGCCAGCAGTTACAGGGACAGGGGAACAGATACGCAGTATTTT. It encodes CASSYRDRGTDTQYF.

The CDR3 region has the DNA TGTGCCATCAGTGAGTCGCAGGGGTGGGTCACTGAAGCTTTCTTT. Protein: CAISESQGWVTEAFF. The chain is built from TRBV10-3 and TRBJ1-1, with D possibly matching TRBD1 (6 bases). Per the germline V gene, CDR1 is ENHRY and CDR2 is SYGVKD. The germline V and J ends were trimmed by 0 bases and 4 bases, with 12 bases remaining between them. The CDR3 has 15 amino acids.

Only a few counts were recorded for this clonotype. The gene calls are TRBV27 and TRBJ2-7; TRBD1 matches 7 bases. Germline assignment: CDR1 MNHEY and CDR2 SMNVEV (reference sequence). V lost 4 bases and J lost 5; bases outside the gene matches: 14. This CDR3 region has 16 residues. The CDR3 DNA reads as TGTGCCAGCAGTTCCCTCCTTGGCAGGGGGAATGACGAGCAGTACGTC. Its translation is CASSSLLGRGNDEQYV.

This clonotype came up a few times. The chain recombines TRBV7-3 with TRBJ1-6; D may be TRBD1 (6 bases). The germline gives CDR1 SGHTA, CDR2 FQGTGA. The CDR3 loop spans 18 amino acids. With 2 bases removed from V and 0 bases from J, the gap between germline ends came to 14 bases. CDR3 region: CASSLQGPGFSYNSPLHF. The CDR3 nucleotides read TGTGCCAGCAGCTTACAGGGGCCTGGCTTCTCCTATAATTCACCCCTCCACTTT.

Worth noting for this clonotype: The junction differs from germline at one of its ends, possibly a read error. V and J are TRBV6-2 or TRBV6-3 and TRBJ2-2, with D maybe TRBD1 (5 bases). The length of the CDR3 is 15 residues. Germline V gives CDR1 MNHEY, CDR2 SVGEGT. CDR3 nucleotides: TGTGCCACCGAGGCCGACAGATACAACATCGGGGAGCTGTTTTTT. It specifies CATEADRYNIGELFF.

The chain couples TRBV15 to TRBJ2-5; TRBD1 aligns across 7 bases. Germline CDR1 reads LNHNV; CDR2 reads YYDKDF (reference sequence). CDR3 size: 17 residues. V lost 1 base, J lost 5 bases, and 13 bases stayed unmatched. Here the CDR3 DNA reads TGTGCCACCAGCAGAGTATCGTTAACAGGGGTCGGGGAGACCCAGTACTTC. Protein sequence: CATSRVSLTGVGETQYF.

This clonotype came up a few times. The chain carries TRBV6-6 and TRBJ1-5; the D is unclear. This CDR3 is 15 amino acids long. Germline V lookup: CDR1 MNHNY, CDR2 SVGAGI (reference sequence). V was shortened by 1 base and J by 5 bases, with 12 bases between the two germline ends. The CDR3 bases are TGTGCCAGCAGTTACTACCTGGACGAGGATCAGCCCCAGCATTTT. It is translated as CASSYYLDEDQPQHF.

The CDR3 here is CASSTTGGGTDTQYF. DNA for the CDR3: TGTGCCAGCAGCACGACAGGGGGTGGCACAGATACGCAGTATTTT. V is TRBV7-9 and J is TRBJ2-3; 9 positions agree with TRBD1. Losses at the gene ends were 5 bases for V and 1 base for J; bases not matched to a gene: 4. Germline lookup yields CDR1 SEHNR and CDR2 FQNEAQ (reference sequence). The CDR3 totals 15 residues.

V gene TRBV6-5 combines with J gene TRBJ1-6; D gene unclear. The V end lost 6 bases, the J end lost 9 bases, and 9 bases lay between the germline ends. Germline lookup yields CDR1 MNHEY and CDR2 SVGAGI. This CDR3 is built from 12 residues. CDR3 coding DNA: TGTGCCAGCAGAAACGCTCGTTCACCCCTCCACTTT. Translating gives CASRNARSPLHF.

CDR3 nucleotide sequence: TGTGCCAGCAGATCTGGTTTGCAGGCGGTGCGCTACACCTTC. This codes for CASRSGLQAVRYTF. This chain connects TRBV2 to TRBJ1-2; no reliable D call. V was shortened by 6 bases and J by 9 bases, with 20 bases between the two germline ends. Germline V lookup: CDR1 SNHLY, CDR2 FYNNEI. This CDR3 has 14 amino acids.

This clonotype was seen only a few times. The chain recombines TRBV7-8 with TRBJ2-1; TRBD2 matches at 14 bases. Germline CDR1 reads SGHVS; CDR2 reads FQNEAQ. Trimming removed 5 bases from V and 7 bases from J; junction bases left unmatched: 7. This CDR3 contains 16 residues. In nucleotides, the CDR3 is TGTGCCAGCAGCCACCGGACTAGCGGGGGGAGGAATGAGCAGTTCTTC. This encodes CASSHRTSGGRNEQFF.

This clonotype was seen just once. An end of the junction differs from the germline gene, which may be a read error. J is TRBJ1-1 and V is TRBV19, with D possibly being TRBD1 (5 bases). Germline CDR1 and CDR2: LNHDA and SQIVND (reference sequence). The CDR3 is 12 amino acids. The CDR3 region is CVSSTGKTEAFF. DNA of the CDR3: TGTGTCAGTAGTACAGGAAAAACTGAAGCTTTCTTT.

The chain employs TRBV6-5 and TRBJ1-1; no firm D call. CDR3 size: 17 residues. V was pared by 5 bases and J by 5 bases, with 24 bases between. The V gene's germline CDR1 is MNHEY and CDR2 SVGAGI. The CDR3: CASSPIIYSGGWTEAFF. CDR3 sequence (DNA): TGTGCCAGCAGTCCCATAATCTACAGCGGCGGGTGGACTGAAGCTTTCTTT.

This clonotype was seen repeatedly, ten times or more. The chain combines TRBV7-3 with TRBJ2-1, with TRBD2 identical over 10 bases. Germline CDR1 and CDR2: SGHTA and FQGTGA. CDR3 length: 19 amino acids. V lost 1 base and J lost 3; bases outside the gene matches: 12. CDR3 sequence reads: CASSLRSPTSGERYNEQFF. CDR3 bases: TGTGCCAGCAGCTTAAGATCCCCTACTAGCGGGGAACGCTACAATGAGCAGTTCTTC.

This clonotype was picked up many times. The chain links TRBV7-2 to TRBJ2-7, with D possibly matching TRBD2 (6 bases). This CDR3 spans 14 amino acids. V lost 1 base, J lost 3 bases, and 10 bases lay in between. Germline V CDR1 and CDR2: SGHTA, FQGNSA. CDR3 bases: TGTGCCAGCAGCTTAGGGAGGGGTTACTACGAGCAGTACTTC. This translates into CASSLGRGYYEQYF.

J is TRBJ2-1 and V is TRBV27, with 9 bases matching TRBD2. The ends lost 2 bases at V and 6 bases at J; junction bases unmatched: 5. The germline CDR1 and CDR2 sequences are MNHEY and SMNVEV (reference sequence). The CDR3 is 15 residues long. The CDR3 sequence: CASSLSSGGFNEQFF. CDR3 in DNA: TGTGCCAGCAGTTTAAGCAGCGGGGGGTTCAATGAGCAGTTCTTC.